The 10 T cell receptor beta chains given below trace back to one sample, sequenced in a study of T cell responses to AZD1222 COVID-19 vaccine. Profiled with immunoSEQ multiplex PCR; TCRdb holds only in-frame clones, not every one. The repertoire holds 120,000 or so clones, with around 92% as singletons. The sequences come from peripheral blood, collected on day 0 of AZD1222 vaccination. Source of these receptors: an adult in good health.

This clone was observed once. V gene TRBV27 combines with J gene TRBJ1-4, with 10 bases that match TRBD1. This CDR3 is built from 18 residues. Per the germline V gene, CDR1 is MNHEY and CDR2 is SMNVEV (reference sequence). V lost 2 bases to trimming and J lost 5 bases; unmatched junction nucleotides: 11. CDR3 DNA: TGTGCCAGCAGTTTAATGTACCCTTGGACAGGGGGGAATGAAAAACTGTTTTTT. Translating gives CASSLMYPWTGGNEKLFF. Full variable domain (outside the CDR3, taken from reference TRBV27 and TRBJ1-4): EAQVTQNPRYLITVTGKKLTVTCSQNMNHEYMSWYRQDPGLGLRQIYYSMNVEVTDKGDVPEGYKVSRKEKRNFPLILESPSPNQTSLYFCASSLMYPWTGGNEKLFFGSGTQLSVL.

The chain combines TRBV7-9 with TRBJ2-7; D is ambiguous. CDR3 size: 12 residues. V was cut by 1 base and J by 6 bases, with 7 bases left in between. Germline lookup yields CDR1 SEHNR and CDR2 FQNEAQ (reference sequence). This chain's CDR3 is CASSLGGLEQYF. In nucleotides, the CDR3 is TGTGCCAGCAGCTTAGGGGGTCTCGAGCAGTACTTC.

This chain joins TRBV5-1 and TRBJ1-1; unclear D gene. The CDR3 has 15 amino acids. Per germline, CDR1 SGHRS and CDR2 YFSETQ. Between the trimmed V and J ends, which lost 0 bases and 5 bases, there was a span of 14 bases. The CDR3 here is CASSLDPGLWTEAFF. The CDR3 nucleotides are TGCGCCAGCAGCTTGGATCCAGGCCTTTGGACTGAAGCTTTCTTT. The full variable domain, in which reference TRBV5-1 and TRBJ1-1 provide the parts outside the CDR3, is KAGVTQTPRYLIKTRGQQVTLSCSPISGHRSVSWYQQTPGQGLQFLFEYFSETQRNKGNFPGRFSGRQFSNSRSEMNVSTLELGDSALYLCASSLDPGLWTEAFFGQGTRLTVV.

CDR3 region: CASSLNGGGQETQYF. The CDR3, as DNA: TGTGCCAGCAGCTTAAACGGCGGGGGCCAAGAGACCCAGTACTTC. The chain employs TRBV7-3 and TRBJ2-5; the match to TRBD2 covers 7 bases. This CDR3 has 15 amino acids. J gave up 1 base and V 1 base, and 3 bases lay outside the gene matches. The germline gives CDR1 SGHTA, CDR2 FQGTGA.

V usage is TRBV19 and J usage is TRBJ1-5; possible D gene TRBD1, 5 bases. The V gene's germline CDR1 is LNHDA and CDR2 SQIVND (reference sequence). Trimming left V 4 bases short and J 1 base short, with 20 bases between. This CDR3 contains 18 residues. The DNA of the CDR3 is TGTGCCAGTAGTAACGGTCAGGGCGTGGACCCGAGCAATCAGCCCCAGCATTTT. It encodes CASSNGQGVDPSNQPQHF.

The rearrangement links TRBV7-9 to TRBJ2-7, with a weak D call TRBD2 (6 bases). This CDR3 is 16 amino acids long. Trimming shortened V by 2 bases and J by 0 bases, and 14 bases separated the two germline ends. Germline CDR1 SEHNR, CDR2 FQNEAQ (reference sequence). The CDR3 nucleotides are TGTGCCAGCAGCTTAAGGGGAAGGACTAACTCCTACGAGCAGTACTTC. Amino acid sequence: CASSLRGRTNSYEQYF.

V is TRBV5-1 and J is TRBJ2-2, with 8 bases matching TRBD2. The J segment lost 3 bases and the V segment lost 4 bases, leaving 8 bases of the junction unmatched. The CDR3 loop spans 16 amino acids. Germline assignment: CDR1 SGHRS and CDR2 YFSETQ. The CDR3 reads CASSLLAGIDTGELFF. The CDR3 region has the DNA TGCGCCAGCAGCCTATTAGCGGGAATCGACACCGGGGAGCTGTTTTTT.

The rearrangement links TRBV4-1 to TRBJ1-3; D uncertain. Germline CDR1 reads MGHRA; CDR2 reads YSYEKL. V was cut by 0 bases and J by 0 bases, with 6 bases left in between. The CDR3 sequence is 15 residues long. CDR3 DNA: TGCGCCAGCAGCCAAGATGGCTTCTCTGGAAACACCATATATTTT. Protein sequence: CASSQDGFSGNTIYF.

This clone was seen once. The V and J genes are TRBV25-1 and TRBJ1-2, with a tentative D call TRBD1 (5 bases). V dropped 6 bases and J dropped 8 bases, with 19 bases sitting between them. The CDR3 is 14 residues long. The germline CDR1 and CDR2 sequences are MGHDK and SYGVNS. In nucleotides, the CDR3 is TGTGCCAGCAGCCCGGGGGAGGGCTTCGGCGGCTACACCTTC. Protein product: CASSPGEGFGGYTF.

This clone was picked up one time. The chain links TRBV9 to TRBJ2-5, with 11 bases matching TRBD2. Trimming at V came to 4 bases and at J to 5 bases, leaving 7 bases not matched to a gene. The CDR3 has 15 residues. Germline CDR1 reads SGDLS; CDR2 reads YYNGEE. CDR3 sequence: CASSYSGRAGETQYF. The CDR3 DNA reads TGTGCCAGCAGCTATAGCGGGAGGGCCGGTGAGACCCAGTACTTC.